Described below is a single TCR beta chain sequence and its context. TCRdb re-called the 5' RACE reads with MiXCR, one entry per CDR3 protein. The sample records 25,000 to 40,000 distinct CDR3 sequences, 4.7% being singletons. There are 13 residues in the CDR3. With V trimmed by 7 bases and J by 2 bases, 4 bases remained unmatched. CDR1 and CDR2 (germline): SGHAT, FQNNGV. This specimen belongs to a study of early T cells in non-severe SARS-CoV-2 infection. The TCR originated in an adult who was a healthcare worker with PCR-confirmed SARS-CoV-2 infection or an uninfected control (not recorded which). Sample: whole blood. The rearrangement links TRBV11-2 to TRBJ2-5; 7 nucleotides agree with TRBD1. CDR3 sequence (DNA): TGTGCCAGCAACTTGGACAGGCAAGAGACCCAGTACTTC. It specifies CASNLDRQETQYF.